The 17 T cell receptor beta chains below all came from one sample that was sequenced in a study of cytomegalovirus exposure and HLA in healthy donors. Some clones are missing from TCRdb's copy, which holds only in-frame ones; the method was immunoSEQ multiplex PCR. The sample lists around 150,000 clones, about 86% occurring once. The specimen sequenced was PBMCs. The receptors were sampled from a young woman in good health and CMV-seronegative.

The chain is built from TRBV9 and TRBJ2-1; D gene unclear. The CDR3 loop spans 11 amino acids. Trimming cost V 3 bases and J 5 bases, with 3 bases left between them. Germline V gives CDR1 SGDLS, CDR2 YYNGEE. The CDR3 sequence: CASSGNNEQFF. Here the CDR3 DNA reads TGTGCCAGCAGCGGTAACAATGAGCAGTTCTTC. Filled out from reference TRBV9 and TRBJ2-1, the complete variable domain reads DSGVTQTPKHLITATGQRVTLRCSPRSGDLSVYWYQQSLDQGLQFLIQYYNGEERAKGNILERFSAQQFPDLHSELNLSSLELGDSALYFCASSGNNEQFFGPGTRLTVL.

This chain links TRBV6-5 with TRBJ2-4; 7 positions agree with TRBD2. Looked up from germline, CDR1 is MNHEY and CDR2 is SVGAGI. The CDR3 is 15 residues long. The ends lost 7 bases at V and 4 bases at J; junction bases unmatched: 10. The CDR3 DNA is TGTGCCAGCACCCCGGCGGGGGAGGAGAAAAACATTCAGTACTTC. Protein sequence: CASTPAGEEKNIQYF.

The chain links TRBV9 to TRBJ1-5; D possibly corresponds to TRBD1 (5 bases). This CDR3 has 14 residues. Trimming took off 3 bases at V and 7 bases at J, with 14 bases between the two ends. CDR1 SGDLS and CDR2 YYNGEE come from the germline V gene. The CDR3 DNA follows: TGTGCCAGCAGCGCCCACGCCGGGACGCAGCCCCAGCATTTT. Residues: CASSAHAGTQPQHF. The full variable domain, in which reference TRBV9 and TRBJ1-5 provide the parts outside the CDR3, is DSGVTQTPKHLITATGQRVTLRCSPRSGDLSVYWYQQSLDQGLQFLIQYYNGEERAKGNILERFSAQQFPDLHSELNLSSLELGDSALYFCASSAHAGTQPQHFGDGTRLSIL.

The CDR3 nucleotides read TGTGCCAGCAGTTCCCGTGGCCAAGCTAACTATGGCTACACCTTC. Translating it yields CASSSRGQANYGYTF. The genes are TRBV27 and TRBJ1-2; D remains unclear. The CDR3 length is 15 residues. The germline gives CDR1 MNHEY, CDR2 SMNVEV (reference sequence). Trimming removed 4 bases at V and 0 bases at J, with 12 bases between.

V and J are TRBV20-1 and TRBJ2-5, with D unresolved. Looked up from germline, CDR1 is DFQATT and CDR2 is SNEGSKA (reference sequence). Trimming cost V 6 bases and J 5 bases, with 10 bases left between them. The CDR3 has 11 residues. As DNA, the CDR3 is TGCAGTGCGCTGCCGTCGGAGACCCAGTACTTC. Protein product: CSALPSETQYF.

This chain connects TRBV7-3 to TRBJ2-3, with D perhaps matching TRBD2 (5 bases). Germline V gives CDR1 SGHTA, CDR2 FQGTGA. Trimming pared 1 base from V and 4 bases from J, leaving 12 bases between. The length of the CDR3 is 15 residues. The CDR3 loop reads CASSLNSAGADTQYF. CDR3 DNA: TGTGCCAGCAGCTTAAACTCGGCGGGCGCAGATACGCAGTATTTT.

This chain connects TRBV5-1 to TRBJ2-1; 10 bases line up with TRBD1. V was clipped by 3 bases and J by 4 bases; unmatched bases: 4. Germline CDR1 reads SGHRS; CDR2 reads YFSETQ. CDR3 size: 15 residues. The CDR3 DNA reads as TGCGCCAGCAGCTCCGGGACAGGGGTGTACAATGAGCAGTTCTTC. It yields the protein CASSSGTGVYNEQFF.

The gene calls are TRBV7-9 and TRBJ1-1, with unresolved D. The CDR3 consists of 13 residues. V lost 5 bases to trimming and J lost 4 bases, with 11 bases between them. Germline lookup yields CDR1 SEHNR and CDR2 FQNEAQ (reference sequence). Here the CDR3 DNA reads TGTGCCAGCAGCCCGAACGGGATCACTGAAGCTTTCTTT. Translating it yields CASSPNGITEAFF.

This chain uses TRBV9 with TRBJ2-5; D is ambiguous. This CDR3 is 13 amino acids long. V lost 0 bases, J lost 5 bases, and 8 bases lay in between. Germline V gene data show CDR1 as SGDLS and CDR2 as YYNGEE. In DNA, the CDR3 is TGTGCCAGCAGCGTAGTAGCAACGGAGACCCAGTACTTC. Translating it yields CASSVVATETQYF.

The chain is built from TRBV5-1 and TRBJ2-5; a weak D match, TRBD2 (5 bases). The CDR3 is 14 residues long. Looked up from germline, CDR1 is SGHRS and CDR2 is YFSETQ. V dropped 5 bases and J dropped 5 bases, with 16 bases sitting between them. The CDR3 bases are TGCGCCAGCAGTCGTGGCCTAGCTCGGGAGACCCAGTACTTC. Its protein is CASSRGLARETQYF.

This sequence joins TRBV4-2 and TRBJ2-7; D ambiguous. This CDR3 has 18 amino acids. Germline assignment: CDR1 LGHNA and CDR2 YNFKEQ. V shed 2 bases and J shed 2 bases, with 22 bases lying between them. The CDR3 spells CASSQKAVGGDLTYEQYF. CDR3 bases: TGTGCCAGCAGCCAAAAGGCTGTGGGCGGTGATCTTACCTACGAGCAGTACTTC.

The genes are TRBV9 and TRBJ1-1, with D possibly matching TRBD1 (5 bases). CDR1 and CDR2 from the germline V gene are SGDLS and YYNGEE. V was pared by 3 bases and J by 5 bases, with 17 bases between. The CDR3 has 15 residues. The CDR3 here is CASSARGIGRTEAFF. DNA of the CDR3: TGTGCCAGCAGCGCGAGGGGAATCGGAAGGACTGAAGCTTTCTTT. The variable domain in full, with the rest retrieved from reference TRBV9 and TRBJ1-1, is DSGVTQTPKHLITATGQRVTLRCSPRSGDLSVYWYQQSLDQGLQFLIQYYNGEERAKGNILERFSAQQFPDLHSELNLSSLELGDSALYFCASSARGIGRTEAFFGQGTRLTVV.

CDR3 sequence (DNA): TGCGCCAGCAGCTCCCTTCCAGCGGGACCCTACAATGAGCAGTTCTTC. Its protein is CASSSLPAGPYNEQFF. The chain couples TRBV5-1 to TRBJ2-1; TRBD2 matches 7 bases. The CDR3 runs to 16 residues. The V gene end was trimmed by 3 bases and the J gene end by 2 bases; junction bases not matched to a gene: 8. Germline V gene sequence: CDR1 SGHRS, CDR2 YFSETQ. Variable domain in full (rest from reference TRBV5-1 and TRBJ2-1): KAGVTQTPRYLIKTRGQQVTLSCSPISGHRSVSWYQQTPGQGLQFLFEYFSETQRNKGNFPGRFSGRQFSNSRSEMNVSTLELGDSALYLCASSSLPAGPYNEQFFGPGTRLTVL.

This clone was observed once. The V gene is TRBV28, the J gene TRBJ1-2; no reliable D call. The germline V and J ends were trimmed by 2 bases and 7 bases, with 17 bases remaining between them. This CDR3 is 15 amino acids long. Germline values: CDR1 MDHEN, CDR2 SYDVKM. The CDR3 spells CASSLPGSGLSGYTF. Here the CDR3 DNA reads TGTGCCAGCAGTTTACCAGGCTCCGGCCTGTCTGGCTACACCTTC.

The chain carries TRBV7-3 and TRBJ2-7; a possible D gene is TRBD2 (5 bases). The CDR3 extends over 18 amino acids. Germline assignment: CDR1 SGHTA and CDR2 FQGTGA. The V end lost 4 bases, the J end lost 3 bases, and 25 bases lay between the germline ends. The CDR3 nucleotides are TGTGCCAGCAGCTCAGGTGGCCCCTGGAGGCCCCCAAACTACGAGCAGTACTTC. Amino acids: CASSSGGPWRPPNYEQYF.

The chain has TRBV11-1 and TRBJ2-3; 7 bases agree with TRBD1. V dropped 5 bases and J dropped 1; count of bases not matched to a gene: 9. The CDR3 extends over 16 amino acids. Germline lookup yields CDR1 SGHAT and CDR2 FQDESV (reference sequence). As DNA, the CDR3 is TGTGCCAGCAGCCCGCTCAGGGGGTTAGGCACAGATACGCAGTATTTT. Residues: CASSPLRGLGTDTQYF.

The gene calls are TRBV2 and TRBJ1-5; TRBD1 might be the D (5 bases). Germline V gene lookup returns CDR1 SNHLY and CDR2 FYNNEI. V lost 3 bases and J lost 6, with 18 bases in between. The CDR3 loop spans 16 amino acids. The CDR3: CASSDYKGLGRQPQHF. CDR3 in DNA: TGTGCCAGCAGTGATTATAAGGGGCTGGGTCGTCAGCCCCAGCATTTT.